Listed here are 5 T cell receptor beta chains from one sample, sequenced in a study of vaccination effects on CD4 cells after COVID-19. Their specific antigens are unknown. Some clones are missing from TCRdb's copy, which holds only in-frame ones; the method was immunoSEQ multiplex PCR. The sample carries 40,000 to 45,000 clones, 70% to 80% recorded once. The ViraFEST assay expanded antigen-specific CD4+ T cells with viral peptide pools before sequencing. When 10 to 11 days of culture had elapsed, CD4+ T cells were isolated. The healthy vaccine recipients, who had no prior SARS-CoV-2 infection, showed negative nucleocapsid antibodies. Sequencing used CD4+ T cells from PBMCs cultured with SARS-CoV-2 spike peptides, obtained before COVID-19 vaccination. These receptors came from a human donor who received a COVID-19 vaccine.

V usage is TRBV10-3 and J usage is TRBJ1-5; a possible D gene is TRBD1 (5 bases). CDR3 length: 14 amino acids. The V end lost 6 bases, the J end lost 1 base, and 10 bases lay between the germline ends. Germline-derived CDR1 and CDR2 are ENHRY and SYGVKD. CDR3 sequence: CAIRDRDSNQPQHF. The CDR3 coding sequence is TGTGCCATCAGAGACCGGGACAGCAATCAGCCCCAGCATTTT.

The chain links TRBV7-2 to TRBJ2-5, with TRBD1 matching 7 bases. CDR1 and CDR2 (germline): SGHTA, FQGNSA. Trimming removed 3 bases from V and 10 bases from J; junction bases left unmatched: 8. CDR3 size: 13 residues. This chain's CDR3 is CASSFRPTGDQYF. The CDR3 nucleotides are TGTGCCAGCAGCTTCCGACCCACAGGGGACCAGTACTTC.

This clone was seen a few times. The V call is TRBV5-1, the J call TRBJ1-4; D unresolved. The CDR3 sequence is 14 residues long. Between the trimmed V and J ends, which lost 1 base and 7 bases, there was a span of 11 bases. In germline, CDR1 is SGHRS, CDR2 YFSETQ. The CDR3 region is CASSLPGSGEKLFF. The CDR3 nucleotides read TGCGCCAGCAGCTTGCCGGGGAGTGGTGAAAAACTGTTTTTT.

The chain joins TRBV2 to TRBJ1-5; no reliable D call. V was cut by 2 bases and J by 0 bases, with 5 bases left in between. Looked up from germline, CDR1 is SNHLY and CDR2 is FYNNEI. The CDR3 contains 14 residues. As DNA, the CDR3 is TGTGCCAGCAGTGAAATCTATAGCAATCAGCCCCAGCATTTT. Protein: CASSEIYSNQPQHF.

J is TRBJ2-3 and V is TRBV18, with 7 bases aligning to TRBD1. The CDR3 covers 14 residues. Unmatched junction bases numbered 7, after V lost 4 bases and J lost 6 bases. Germline CDR1 reads KGHSH; CDR2 reads LQKENI. The CDR3 DNA is TGTGCCAGCTCACTCGGACAGGCCACGGATACGCAGTATTTT. This encodes CASSLGQATDTQYF.